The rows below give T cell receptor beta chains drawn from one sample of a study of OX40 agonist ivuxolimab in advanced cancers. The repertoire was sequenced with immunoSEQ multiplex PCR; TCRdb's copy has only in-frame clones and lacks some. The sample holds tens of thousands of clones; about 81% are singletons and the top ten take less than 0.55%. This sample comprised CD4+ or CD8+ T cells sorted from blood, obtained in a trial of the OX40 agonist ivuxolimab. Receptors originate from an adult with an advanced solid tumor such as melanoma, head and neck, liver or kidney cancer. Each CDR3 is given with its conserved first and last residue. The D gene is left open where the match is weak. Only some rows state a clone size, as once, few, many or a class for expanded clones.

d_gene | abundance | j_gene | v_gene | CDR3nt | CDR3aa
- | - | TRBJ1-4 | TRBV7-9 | TGTGCCAGCTGCCCCGCAACTAATGAAAAACTGTTTTTT | CASCPATNEKLFF
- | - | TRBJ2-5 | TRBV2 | TGTGCCAGCAGTGAAGCTCCTCGGGCAGAGACCCAGTACTTC | CASSEAPRAETQYF
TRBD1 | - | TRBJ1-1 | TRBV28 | TGTGCCAGCAGTTCGAGCGGACAGGGTGGTACTGAAGCTTTCTTT | CASSSSGQGGTEAFF
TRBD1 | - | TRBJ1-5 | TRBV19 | TGTGCCAGTAATCCGGGACAGGGATACTATAGCAATCAGCCCCAGCATTTT | CASNPGQGYYSNQPQHF
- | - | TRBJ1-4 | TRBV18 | TGTGCCAGCTCAGCAGGGCACAAGTCAACTAATGAAAAACTGTTTTTT | CASSAGHKSTNEKLFF
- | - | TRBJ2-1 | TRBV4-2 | TGTGCCAGCAGCCACCCGGGGGAAAACAATGAGCAGTTCTTC | CASSHPGENNEQFF
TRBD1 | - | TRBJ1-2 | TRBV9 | TGTGCCAGCAGCGTAGGAGGCAGGGGGGGGACTTTGGGCTACACCTTC | CASSVGGRGGTLGYTF
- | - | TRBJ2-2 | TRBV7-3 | TGTGCCAGCAGCGCAACGGGACAAATTAACACCGGGGAGCTGTTTTTT | CASSATGQINTGELFF
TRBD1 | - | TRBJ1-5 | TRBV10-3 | TGTGCCATCAGTGGGGACAGGGGCCCCAATCAGCCCCAGCATTTT | CAISGDRGPNQPQHF
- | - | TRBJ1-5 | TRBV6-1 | TGTGCCAGCTCAAAAATTGGGGATCAGCCCCAGCATTTT | CASSKIGDQPQHF
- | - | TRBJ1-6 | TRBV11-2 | TGTGCCAGCAGCTTAGATCTCTCCTCACCCCTCCACTTT | CASSLDLSSPLHF
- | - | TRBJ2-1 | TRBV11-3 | TGTGCCAGCAGCTTAAGTCTCGGGCACGGGGTGGATGAGCAGTTCTTC | CASSLSLGHGVDEQFF
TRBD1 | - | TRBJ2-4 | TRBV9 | TGTGCCAGCAGCGTAGATCCAGGGGGACAGGGGGCCCAAAACATTCAGTACTTC | CASSVDPGGQGAQNIQYF
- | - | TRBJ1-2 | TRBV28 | TGTGCCAGCAGTTTATCACACAGGGTTGGTGGCTACACCTTC | CASSLSHRVGGYTF
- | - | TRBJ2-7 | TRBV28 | TGTGCCAGCAGTTTCCTGGCTCTAGTGCCGGTTGCGGGAGAGCAGTACTTC | CASSFLALVPVAGEQYF
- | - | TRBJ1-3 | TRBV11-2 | TGTGCCAGCAGCTTAGGGGGGCTTTTCGGAAACACCATATATTTT | CASSLGGLFGNTIYF
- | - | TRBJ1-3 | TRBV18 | TGTGCCAGCTCACCACGAAGGACTCGGTCTAGCTCTGGAAACACCATATATTTT | CASSPRRTRSSSGNTIYF
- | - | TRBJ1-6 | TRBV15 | TGTGCCACCAGCAGAGATCCGGAACGTTCACCCCTCCACTTT | CATSRDPERSPLHF
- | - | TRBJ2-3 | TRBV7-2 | TGTGCCAGCAGCGCTGCCCCCCTAGGTCGGGGTGCAGATACGCAGTATTTT | CASSAAPLGRGADTQYF
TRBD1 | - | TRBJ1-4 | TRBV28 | TGTGCCAGCAGAGGGGGCGTTTGGGAAAAACTGTTTTTT | CASRGGVWEKLFF
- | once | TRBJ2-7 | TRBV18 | TGTGCCAGCTCACCATGGGATAGGAGCGAGCAGTACTTC | CASSPWDRSEQYF
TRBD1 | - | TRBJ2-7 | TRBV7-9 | TGTGCCAGCAGCTCAGGGGGAACCTACGAGCAGTACTTC | CASSSGGTYEQYF
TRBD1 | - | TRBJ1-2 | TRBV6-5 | TGTGCCAGCAGTACAGGGGTCTATGGCTACACCTTC | CASSTGVYGYTF
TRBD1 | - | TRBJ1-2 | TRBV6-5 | TGTGCCAGCAGTTACTCCCGACAGGGTGGGGTGAGTGGCTACACCTTC | CASSYSRQGGVSGYTF
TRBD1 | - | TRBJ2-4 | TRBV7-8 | TGTGCCAGCAGCCAGGGACAGGGGAACATTCAGTACTTC | CASSQGQGNIQYF
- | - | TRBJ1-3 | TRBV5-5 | TGTGCCAGCAGCTTGGCAGGGCTGGGAAACACCATATATTTT | CASSLAGLGNTIYF
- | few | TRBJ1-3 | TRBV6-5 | TGTGCCAGCAGGAGCGCCAGGGTTGGAAACACCATATATTTT | CASRSARVGNTIYF
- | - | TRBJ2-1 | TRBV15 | TGTGCCACCAGCAGTGATGGGGGGGCGGTCGATGAGCAGTTCTTC | CATSSDGGAVDEQFF
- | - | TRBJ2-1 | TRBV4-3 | TGCGCCAGCAGGAACTACTGGGACAAACGTCGGGAGTCCAATGAGCAGTTCTTC | CASRNYWDKRRESNEQFF
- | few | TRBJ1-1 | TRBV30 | TGTGCCTGGAGTGGAGGGGGGCGCACTGAAGCTTTCTTT | CAWSGGGRTEAFF
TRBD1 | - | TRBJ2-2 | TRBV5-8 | TGTGCCAGCAGCCTCCACAGGGGGAACACCGGGGAGCTGTTTTTT | CASSLHRGNTGELFF
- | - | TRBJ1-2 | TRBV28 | TGTGCCAGCACCCAGGGAAGGTCCCATGGCTACACCTTC | CASTQGRSHGYTF
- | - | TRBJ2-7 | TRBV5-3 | TGTGCCAGAAGCTTGCCTCGGCCAGGGGAATTCTACGAGCAGTACTTC | CARSLPRPGEFYEQYF
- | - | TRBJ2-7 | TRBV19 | TGTGCCAGTAGCTCTGCCTACGAGCAGTACTTC | CASSSAYEQYF
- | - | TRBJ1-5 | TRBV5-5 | TGTGCCAGCAGCGCCGACAGTAATCAGCCCCAGCATTTT | CASSADSNQPQHF
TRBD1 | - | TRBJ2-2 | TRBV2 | TGTGCCAGCGGCCGGGGGACAGGGGAATCGAACACCGGGGAGCTGTTTTTT | CASGRGTGESNTGELFF
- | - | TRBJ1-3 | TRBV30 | TGTGCCTGGAGTGTCGGATTCGAAGGAAACACCATATATTTT | CAWSVGFEGNTIYF
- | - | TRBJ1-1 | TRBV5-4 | TGTGCCAGCAGCAGGGCGGGTGGGGGAGGTAAGGCTGAAGCTTTCTTT | CASSRAGGGGKAEAFF
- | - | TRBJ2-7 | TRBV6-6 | TGTGCCAGCAGTTACGTACAGGGCCAGAGCTCCTACGAGCAGTACTTC | CASSYVQGQSSYEQYF
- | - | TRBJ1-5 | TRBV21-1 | TGTGCCAGCAGCAGAGGGTCATTT | CASSRGSF
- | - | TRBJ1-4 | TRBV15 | TGTGCCACCAGCAGAGGCCGCTTTGGAGGATGGGAGGAAAAACTGTTTTTT | CATSRGRFGGWEEKLFF
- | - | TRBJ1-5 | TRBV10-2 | TGCGCCAGCAGTGAGTTGGGGGGCAAGAATCAGCCCCAGCATTTT | CASSELGGKNQPQHF
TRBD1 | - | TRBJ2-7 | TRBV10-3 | TGTGCCATCAGTGAGTCGGGACAGGGGAAGTACGAGCAGTACTTC | CAISESGQGKYEQYF
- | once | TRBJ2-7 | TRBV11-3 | TGTGCCAGCAGCTTACAGGGCTACGAGCAGTACTTC | CASSLQGYEQYF
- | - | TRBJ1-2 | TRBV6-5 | TGTGCCAGCAGCCAGGACCCCCGGGTAACTGGCTACACCTTC | CASSQDPRVTGYTF
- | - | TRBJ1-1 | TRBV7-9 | TGTGCCAGCAGCTTAGCGGGAGCGGAGGCTTTGCGGGCTTTCTTT | CASSLAGAEALRAFF
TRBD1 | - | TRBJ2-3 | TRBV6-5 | TGTGCCAGCAACAGGGGCTTGACAGATACGCAGTATTTT | CASNRGLTDTQYF
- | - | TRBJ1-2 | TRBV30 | TGTGCCTGGAGTGTAGGGCGGTATGGCTACACCTTC | CAWSVGRYGYTF
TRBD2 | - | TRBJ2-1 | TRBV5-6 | TGTGCCAGCAGCCCCCCTAGCGGGGGGGCTATCAGCAAGATCTTC | CASSPPSGGAISKIF